This TCR beta chain was documented in a study of CD8+ T cells in alopecia areata (dated by TCRdb to the late 2010s). A note on the overall study: The treated patients took part in an open-label pilot trial in which moderate-to-severe alopecia areata was treated with oral tofacitinib at 5 to 10 mg twice daily. Tofacitinib was given for 6 to 18 months, followed by 6 months of follow-up off drug to assess delayed response and recurrence. In both human patients and the C3H/HeJ mouse model, the study applied high-throughput TCRbeta sequencing to look at T cell clonal expansion in alopecia areata. In humans, TCRbeta sequencing was performed on scalp tissue and on sorted CD4+ and CD8+ peripheral blood T cells from healthy controls and from patients with patchy or totalis/universalis alopecia areata. Tofacitinib-treated patients had biopsies at baseline and at 4 and 24 weeks of treatment, with a later scalp biopsy in several patients. Scalp clonality was compared across normal scalp (n=4), patchy alopecia areata scalp (n=8), and alopecia totalis/universalis scalp (n=8). RNA was obtained with the PAXgene miRNA kit for fixed scalp, the miRNeasy kit for PBMCs, and the RNeasy kit for mouse skin. TCRbeta CDR3 regions were amplified by immunoSEQ multiplex PCR using 35 Vbeta forward and 13 Jbeta reverse primers.

Including cysteine and phenylalanine, the CDR3 has 15 amino acids. Only the CDR3 region is kept as DNA, spanning 45 bases read in frame from base 1. The CDR1 and CDR2 encoded by the germline V gene are SGDLS and YYNGEE. The V end gives up 2 bases and the J end 7 bases, leaving 5 bases in the junction not matched to a gene. In light of the paper, this sample's time point label describes: baseline before oral tofacitinib. Lesional scalp punch biopsies and peripheral blood were obtained from alopecia areata patients. PBMCs were separated by density centrifugation and stained for CD3, CD4 and CD8, after which CD4+ and CD8+ T cells were sorted on a FACSAria. This clone was observed a handful of times. Its antigen specificity is not known. Base quality data are lacking; no much larger clone is found one base away. What the study reported, not specific to this receptor: Lesional scalp, especially in alopecia totalis/universalis, showed higher clonality and more expanded CD8+ clones than normal scalp, suggesting antigenic drive. Unlike mouse skin, where gammadelta T cells dominate, normal human skin contains resident alphabeta T cells that get sequenced too, which complicates analysis of the scalp TCR repertoire. TCR sequences shared between patients were less clear than in mice, possibly partly because of HLA diversity in the patient population.

Libraries were prepared through the immunoSEQ multiplex PCR assay. RNA was extracted from all samples and reverse transcribed into cDNA as template for TCR sequencing. First-strand cDNA was synthesized with SuperScript III using a 2:1 mix of oligo-dT and random hexamers. A synthetic immune receptor repertoire was used to gauge amplification bias, and whatever bias remained was removed computationally. On the study's bioinformatics: Raw reads were preprocessed for error removal, and CDR3 was defined according to IMGT conventions as running from the conserved cysteine to phenylalanine. To get clonality, Shannon entropy was normalized by log2 of the number of productive unique TCRs and the result was subtracted from 1. CD4 or CD8 identity of scalp clones was inferred by cross-referencing scalp TCRbeta sequences with sorted blood CD4 and CD8 repertoires. Here the immuneACCESS table is served through TCRdb, limited to in-frame sequences with V and J called. Missing clones are a known gap in these copies; in checked studies unresolved V genes cover under half, and the rest lacks a known reason. The DNA gave D and trimming, while V, J and clone size come from that table. This sample gives about 130,000 clones in total; around 49% of them show up just once. 15% to 20% of the sample is in the top ten clones.

The sequenced sample was CD8+ T cells sorted from blood, obtained at week 0. The source of this sequence is a human donor with alopecia areata. The chain joins TRBV9 to TRBJ1-4; TRBD1 agrees with 10 junctional bases. CDR3 reads: CASSVDRDRGEKLFF. The nucleotide sequence is TGTGCCAGCAGCGTTGACAGGGACAGGGGTGAAAAACTGTTTTTT.